These T cell receptor beta chains were read from a single sample in a study of cytomegalovirus exposure and HLA in healthy donors. This table comes from immunoSEQ multiplex PCR, and its TCRdb copy is limited to in-frame clones, with some not included. The table lists 130,000 or so clones, around three quarters of them singletons. Sequenced material: PBMCs. The source is a young man in good health and CMV-seronegative. Each CDR3 is given with its conserved first and last residue. D genes are given only for firm matches. The size field is filled for only some rows; it gives once, few, many or a size class.

J,V,D,size,DNA,CDR3
TRBJ2-3,TRBV5-1,TRBD2,once,TGCGCCAGCAGTACGGGGATAGCGGGAGTAACAGATACGCAGTATTTT,CASSTGIAGVTDTQYF
TRBJ1-1,TRBV6-5,-,-,TGTGCCAGCAGTTACTCCAAATACACTGAAGCTTTCTTT,CASSYSKYTEAFF
TRBJ2-1,TRBV5-1,TRBD2,-,TGCGCCAGCAGCTTGGGACTAGCGGGAGGGTTGGATGAGCAGTTCTTC,CASSLGLAGGLDEQFF
TRBJ2-3,TRBV7-2,-,-,TGTGCCAGCAGCTTAGGGGGCGCTTATACGCAGTATTTT,CASSLGGAYTQYF
TRBJ1-1,TRBV7-2,-,-,TGTGCCAGCAGCTTAGGCAGGAACACTGAAGCTTTCTTT,CASSLGRNTEAFF
TRBJ1-2,TRBV7-9,-,-,TGTGCCAGCAGCCCTGAGGTCGGTGGCTACACCTTC,CASSPEVGGYTF
TRBJ1-5,TRBV28,TRBD1,-,TGTGCCAGCAGTTCCAGGGGGCGCGTTCAGCCCCAGCATTTT,CASSSRGRVQPQHF
TRBJ2-1,TRBV4-3,-,-,TGCGCCAGCAGCCAAGATATCGAGCGGGCAACCTACAATGAGCAGTTCTTC,CASSQDIERATYNEQFF
TRBJ1-2,TRBV18,-,-,TGTGCCAGCTCCCAGGAGACAGGAGCCTATGGCTACACCTTC,CASSQETGAYGYTF
TRBJ2-1,TRBV2,-,-,TGTGCCAGTCGCACAGAGAGCTCCTACAATGAGCAGTTCTTC,CASRTESSYNEQFF
TRBJ1-5,TRBV2,-,-,TGTGCCAGCTGGGGGGTGGGGCAGCCCCAGCATTTT,CASWGVGQPQHF
TRBJ2-3,TRBV7-8,-,-,TGTGCCAGCAGCTTATTGGGCGAACGCACAGATACGCAGTATTTT,CASSLLGERTDTQYF
TRBJ2-7,TRBV7-3,TRBD1,-,TGTGCCAGCAGCCCTCACCCCGGACAGGGGGCCTACGAGCAGTACTTC,CASSPHPGQGAYEQYF
TRBJ2-6,TRBV5-1,-,-,TGCGCCAGCAGCAGGGACATCAACTCTGGGGCCAACGTCCTGACTTTC,CASSRDINSGANVLTF
TRBJ2-7,TRBV19,TRBD1,-,TGTGCCAGTGCCGGACAGGGGGAGAACGAGCAGTACTTC,CASAGQGENEQYF
TRBJ2-6,TRBV4-1,-,-,TGCGCCAGCAGCCCCTGGGGAGCCGGGGCCAACGTCCTGACTTTC,CASSPWGAGANVLTF
TRBJ2-1,TRBV9,TRBD2,-,TGTGCCAGCAGCGGAAGGAGGGAGGGCCACAATGAGCAGTTCTTC,CASSGRREGHNEQFF
TRBJ2-3,TRBV5-4,TRBD1,-,TGTGCCAGCAGCGGTGGACAGGGGTCAGATACGCAGTATTTT,CASSGGQGSDTQYF
TRBJ2-5,TRBV18,-,-,TGTGCCAGCTCACCGTCCGGTAGCGGTGAGACCCAGTACTTC,CASSPSGSGETQYF
TRBJ2-7,TRBV18,TRBD2,-,TGTGCCAGCTCACCCACTAGCGGGAGCCACGAGCAGTACTTC,CASSPTSGSHEQYF
TRBJ1-2,TRBV4-3,-,-,TGCGCCAGCAGCCAGGGAATCGACAGGCGCTATGGCTACACCTTC,CASSQGIDRRYGYTF
TRBJ1-6,TRBV18,-,-,TGTGCCAGCTCACCAAACACAGGCTCCTATAATTCACCCCTCCACTTT,CASSPNTGSYNSPLHF
TRBJ2-1,TRBV29-1,-,-,TGCAGCGTTGAAACTCAAAAGAGGTACAATGAGCAGTTCTTC,CSVETQKRYNEQFF
TRBJ1-1,TRBV29-1,TRBD1,-,TGCAGCGTGACAGGGGGCCTCTCGTCCAACACTGAAGCTTTCTTT,CSVTGGLSSNTEAFF
TRBJ2-7,TRBV6-1,-,-,TGTGCCAGCAGGTTGGGGACACCACCCGAGCAGTACTTC,CASRLGTPPEQYF
TRBJ2-7,TRBV28,TRBD1,-,TGTGCCACCCTCGGGACAGAGGCCTACGAGCAGTACTTC,CATLGTEAYEQYF
TRBJ2-5,TRBV6-5,-,-,TGTGCCAGCAGGGTTTATCAGGGATTCGAGACCCAGTACTTC,CASRVYQGFETQYF
TRBJ1-4,TRBV5-1,-,-,TGCGCCAGCAGCACTATTTCAACTAATGAAAAACTGTTTTTT,CASSTISTNEKLFF
TRBJ2-7,TRBV27,-,-,TGTGCCAGCAGTTTGGTCCGAGGGGAGCAGTACTTC,CASSLVRGEQYF